This paragraph reports one TCR beta chain. Its antigen remains unknown. Assay used: immunoSEQ multiplex PCR; TCRdb lists only in-frame clones, some missing. The top ten hold around 16% of the sample, which has approximately 7,000 clones, roughly 90% seen once. The CDR3 contains 13 residues. Germline CDR1 SQVTM, CDR2 ANQGSEA. V lost 3 bases and J 4 bases, leaving 11 bases between the germline ends. The entry originates in a study of lymphopenia after photon versus proton radiotherapy. Study-level results: Survival link was tested only in deceased patients; proton benefit remains a possibility.

Sequenced here: peripheral blood, sampled from a patient treated with photon-based radiotherapy. The V call is TRBV29-1, the J call TRBJ2-3, with D possibly being TRBD2 (5 bases). The clonotype originates from a man in his 60s with cholangiocarcinoma. This CDR3 reads CSVDLTRADTQYF. CDR3 DNA: TGCAGCGTTGATTTAACTAGAGCAGATACGCAGTATTTT.